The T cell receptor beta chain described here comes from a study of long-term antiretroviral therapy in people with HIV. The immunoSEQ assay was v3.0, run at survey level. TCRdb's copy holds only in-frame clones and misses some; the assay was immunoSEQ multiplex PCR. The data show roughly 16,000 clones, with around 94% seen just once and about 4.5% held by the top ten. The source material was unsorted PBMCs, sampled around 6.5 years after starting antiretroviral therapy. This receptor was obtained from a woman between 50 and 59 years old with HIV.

CDR3 protein: CASSLLNTDTQYF. The CDR3 nucleotides read TGTGCCAGCAGTTTATTAAACACAGATACGCAGTATTTT. This chain uses TRBV27 with TRBJ2-3; no definite D call. V was pared by 1 base and J by 2 bases, with 4 bases between. CDR1 and CDR2 from the germline V gene are MNHEY and SMNVEV (reference sequence). This CDR3 is 13 amino acids long.